Listed below are T cell receptor beta chains from one sample, sequenced in a study of control samples from healthy donors and cancer patients. The repertoire was sequenced with immunoSEQ multiplex PCR; TCRdb's copy has only in-frame clones and lacks some. This sample has more than 95,000 clones; about four fifths occur once, and the top ten carry less than 15%. Input material: blood. These receptors were obtained from a woman aged 50 to 60 in good health. Both conserved end residues are part of each CDR3. The D gene is left open where the match is weak. Clone size appears in some rows only: once, few, many, or a class for an expanded clone.

>TRBV29-1|TRBJ2-2|TRBD2|-
CSVSGLRGDTGELFF
TGCAGCGTTTCTGGACTCCGGGGGGACACCGGGGAGCTGTTTTTT
>TRBV5-8|TRBJ1-5|-|once
CASSVRGQPQHF
TGTGCCAGCAGCGTCCGGGGCCAGCCCCAGCATTTT
>TRBV6-5|TRBJ1-1|-|-
CASRLRGGTEAFF
TGTGCCAGCAGACTGAGGGGAGGCACTGAAGCTTTCTTT
>TRBV6-5|TRBJ2-7|-|-
CASSPPEGWYEQYF
TGTGCCAGCTCTCCCCCGGAGGGTTGGTACGAGCAGTACTTC
>TRBV6-5|TRBJ1-1|TRBD1|-
CASSTTGSEAFF
TGTGCCAGCAGCACGACAGGGAGTGAAGCTTTCTTT
>TRBV28|TRBJ1-2|TRBD1|-
CACGTGGVSGYTF
TGTGCCTGCGGGACAGGGGGCGTTAGTGGCTACACCTTC
>TRBV19|TRBJ1-2|-|-
CASSIGFANYGYTF
TGTGCCAGTAGTATCGGGTTTGCTAACTATGGCTACACCTTC
>TRBV13|TRBJ1-3|TRBD1|once
CASSVSTGTGNTIYF
TGTGCCAGCAGCGTATCGACAGGGACTGGAAACACCATATATTTT
>TRBV4-2|TRBJ1-3|-|-
CASSQDGNGYSGNTIYF
TGTGCCAGCAGCCAAGATGGGAACGGCTACTCTGGAAACACCATATATTTT
>TRBV23-1|TRBJ1-5|-|few
CASSHRGNQPQHF
TGCGCCAGCAGTCACAGGGGCAATCAGCCCCAGCATTTT
>TRBV27|TRBJ2-1|TRBD1|-
CASSFDRGGLNEQFF
TGTGCCAGCAGTTTCGACAGGGGTGGGCTAAATGAGCAGTTCTTC
>TRBV28|TRBJ1-5|-|-
CASSADGNQPQHF
TGTGCCAGCTCCGCCGATGGCAATCAGCCCCAGCATTTT
>TRBV5-4|TRBJ2-5|TRBD1|-
CASSFRTGGLSETQYF
TGTGCCAGCAGCTTTCGGACAGGGGGGCTGTCAGAGACCCAGTACTTC
>TRBV13|TRBJ2-7|TRBD2|-
CASSLGLAPGQYF
TGTGCCAGCAGCCTGGGACTAGCACCTGGGCAGTACTTC
>TRBV5-5|TRBJ1-2|TRBD1|-
CASTIDRVVGYTF
TGTGCCAGCACCATCGACAGGGTCGTCGGCTACACCTTC
>TRBV27|TRBJ2-1|TRBD2|-
CASSFRGTLTSSGIIILRNEQFF
TGTGCCAGCAGTTTCCGGGGAACTCTAACGTCTAGCGGGATAATAATTCTTCGCAATGAGCAGTTCTTC
>TRBV14|TRBJ2-7|-|-
CASSQDNTKTYEQYF
TGTGCCAGCAGCCAAGACAATACGAAGACCTACGAGCAGTACTTC
>TRBV5-1|TRBJ1-2|-|-
CASSEEQGFGYTF
TGCGCCAGCAGCGAGGAACAGGGTTTTGGCTACACCTTC
>TRBV29-1|TRBJ2-3|-|once
CSVEIPGITDTQYF
TGCAGCGTTGAAATACCAGGGATCACAGATACGCAGTATTTT
>TRBV7-9|TRBJ2-1|TRBD2|-
CASSLVSGRVGEQFF
TGTGCCAGCAGCTTAGTTAGCGGGAGGGTGGGTGAGCAGTTCTTC
>TRBV7-9|TRBJ1-4|TRBD1|-
CASRGQGEEKLFF
TGTGCCAGCAGGGGACAGGGTGAGGAAAAACTGTTTTTT
>TRBV5-4|TRBJ1-2|TRBD1|-
CASSYILGQGNYGYTF
TGTGCCAGCAGCTATATACTCGGACAGGGGAACTATGGCTACACCTTC
>TRBV4-2|TRBJ2-5|-|-
CASSQGGNRVETQYF
TGTGCCAGCAGCCAAGGGGGGAACAGGGTGGAGACCCAGTACTTC
>TRBV19|TRBJ2-1|TRBD1|-
CASSIDGDRVRNEQFF
TGTGCCAGTAGTATAGACGGGGACAGGGTACGCAATGAGCAGTTCTTC
>TRBV24-1|TRBJ2-5|TRBD1|-
CATSVLDRGFEETQYF
TGTGCCACCAGTGTTTTGGACAGGGGTTTTGAAGAGACCCAGTACTTC
>TRBV19|TRBJ2-1|TRBD1|once
CASSTRQGYNEQFF
TGTGCCAGTAGTACCCGACAGGGGTACAATGAGCAGTTCTTC
>TRBV4-3|TRBJ1-2|-|-
CASSPDSPVLSNYGYTF
TGCGCCAGCAGCCCGGACAGTCCCGTTTTATCTAACTATGGCTACACCTTC
>TRBV28|TRBJ1-2|-|-
CASSLLSRNGRYGYTF
TGTGCCAGCAGTTTACTCTCCCGCAATGGGAGGTATGGCTACACCTTC
>TRBV5-5|TRBJ1-6|-|-
CASSLMDSNSPLHF
TGTGCCAGCAGCCTAATGGACAGCAATTCACCCCTCCACTTT